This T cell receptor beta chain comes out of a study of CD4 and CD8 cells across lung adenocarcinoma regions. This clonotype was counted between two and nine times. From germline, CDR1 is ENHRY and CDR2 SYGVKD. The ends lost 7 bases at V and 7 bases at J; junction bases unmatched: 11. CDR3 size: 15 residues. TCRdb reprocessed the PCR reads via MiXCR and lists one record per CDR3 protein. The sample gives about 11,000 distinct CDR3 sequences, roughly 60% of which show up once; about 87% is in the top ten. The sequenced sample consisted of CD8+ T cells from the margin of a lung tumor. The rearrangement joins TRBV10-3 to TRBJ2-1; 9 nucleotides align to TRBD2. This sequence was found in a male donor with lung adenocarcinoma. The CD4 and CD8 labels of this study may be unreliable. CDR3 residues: CAIKTAAGGPNEQFF. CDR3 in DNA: TGTGCCATCAAAACCGCGGCGGGAGGGCCGAATGAGCAGTTCTTC.